This is a list of T cell receptor beta chains from one sample in a study of cytomegalovirus exposure and HLA in healthy donors. Generated by immunoSEQ multiplex PCR, the TCRdb table keeps only in-frame clones and is missing some. The table records 120,000 or so clones, around 73% of them present only once. Sample: PBMCs. These receptors came from a man younger than 40 in good health and CMV-seropositive. Both conserved end residues are part of each CDR3. A D gene is named only where the DNA matches it firmly. Expanded clones get a size class; other rows say once, few or many, or leave the size out.

once,TRBJ2-4,TRBV5-4,TRBD2,TGTGCCAGCAGCAAGAGGTATGATGCGGGGGTCAGCAAAAACATTCAGTACTTC,CASSKRYDAGVSKNIQYF
.,TRBJ2-3,TRBV7-9,TRBD2,TGTGCCAGCAGCGGGACTAACGGGGACGGGACAGATACGCAGTATTTT,CASSGTNGDGTDTQYF
.,TRBJ2-7,TRBV7-6,TRBD1,TGTGCCAGCAGCCGGTGGTCGGGACAGGGGGCCTACGAGCAGTACTTC,CASSRWSGQGAYEQYF
.,TRBJ1-3,TRBV4-1,.,TGCGCCAGCAGCCAAGCGCCGGTTAGCTCTGGAAACACCATATATTTT,CASSQAPVSSGNTIYF
once,TRBJ2-1,TRBV5-1,.,TGCGCCAGCAGCTTACCAGGGAATGAGCAGTTCTTC,CASSLPGNEQFF
.,TRBJ2-1,TRBV18,TRBD2,TGTGCCAGCTCACAAATAGCGGGCAGCTCCTACAATGAGCAGTTCTTC,CASSQIAGSSYNEQFF
.,TRBJ1-2,TRBV28,.,TGTGCCAGCAGTTTAGAGGTTGAGGACTATGGCTACACCTTC,CASSLEVEDYGYTF
.,TRBJ1-2,TRBV2,TRBD1,TGTGCCAGCAGTAAGGACAGGTCGGACTATGGCTACACCTTC,CASSKDRSDYGYTF
once,TRBJ2-7,TRBV5-8,.,TGTGCCAGCAGCTTGGCCCGGGTCTTATCCTACGAGCAGTACTTC,CASSLARVLSYEQYF
.,TRBJ2-7,TRBV7-8,.,TGTGCCAGCTCCCGGGAGGGGGCGGGGGAGCAGTACTTC,CASSREGAGEQYF
.,TRBJ2-7,TRBV7-9,.,TGTGCCAGCAGCCCAGGGGACAAAGAGCAGTACTTC,CASSPGDKEQYF
.,TRBJ2-3,TRBV9,.,TGTGCCAGCAGCGTACCCAACACAGATACGCAGTATTTT,CASSVPNTDTQYF
.,TRBJ2-7,TRBV27,TRBD2,TGTGCCAGCAGTTTAGTAGCGGGAATATCCTACGAGCAGTACTTC,CASSLVAGISYEQYF
.,TRBJ2-2,TRBV11-3,TRBD1,TGTGCCAGCAGCTTAAAGGGGGCGGGGGAGCTGTTTTTT,CASSLKGAGELFF
.,TRBJ2-6,TRBV6-6,.,TGTGCCAGCAGTTTCCAGGGTTCTGGGGCCAACGTCCTGACTTTC,CASSFQGSGANVLTF
.,TRBJ2-1,TRBV6-5,.,TGTGCCAGCAGATCCAACATCGGGTATGAGCAGTTCTTC,CASRSNIGYEQFF
few,TRBJ2-7,TRBV9,TRBD1,TGTGCCAGCAGCGTAAGCCACCGGGACAGCTACGAGCAGTACTTC,CASSVSHRDSYEQYF
once,TRBJ2-5,TRBV2,TRBD2,TGTGCCAGCAGTTCCGGGACTAGTAACCAAGAGACCCAGTACTTC,CASSSGTSNQETQYF
.,TRBJ2-7,TRBV18,TRBD1,TGTGCCAGCTCACTGGGGACAGGGGTATCCTACGAGCAGTACTTC,CASSLGTGVSYEQYF
.,TRBJ1-1,TRBV7-6,TRBD1,TGTGCCAGCAGCTTAGGGGGGACAGGTAACACTGAAGCTTTCTTT,CASSLGGTGNTEAFF
.,TRBJ2-1,TRBV7-8,.,TGTGCCAGCAGCCCTACTAATTACAATGAGCAGTTCTTC,CASSPTNYNEQFF
.,TRBJ2-1,TRBV5-1,TRBD2,TGCGCCAGCACCCTAAGCGGGAGCTCCTACAATGAGCAGTTCTTC,CASTLSGSSYNEQFF
.,TRBJ2-7,TRBV19,TRBD2,TGTGCCAGTAGTGGCCGACTAGCGGGAGATTACGAGCAGTACTTC,CASSGRLAGDYEQYF
.,TRBJ1-1,TRBV7-6,.,TGTGCCAGCAGCTTATCCAGGGGGAACACTGAAGCTTTCTTT,CASSLSRGNTEAFF
.,TRBJ2-1,TRBV14,TRBD2,TGTGCCAGCAGCCAAGATAGGACTAGCGGGATCAGCTACAATGAGCAGTTCTTC,CASSQDRTSGISYNEQFF
.,TRBJ2-3,TRBV2,.,TGTGCCAGCACTGGGCCGTTCACAGATACGCAGTATTTT,CASTGPFTDTQYF
once,TRBJ1-1,TRBV5-4,TRBD1,TGTGCCAGCAGCTTCGGTCCCGTCCAACAGGGGAGATTAGCTTTCTTT,CASSFGPVQQGRLAFF
.,TRBJ2-2,TRBV19,.,TGTGCCAGTAGTAGGCGGACAGCCGCTCGAGGGAGCGGGGAGCTGTTTTTT,CASSRRTAARGSGELFF
few,TRBJ2-2,TRBV7-3,.,TGTGCCAGCAGCCGAACGCTGGGACACCCCACCGGGGAGCTGTTTTTT,CASSRTLGHPTGELFF
few,TRBJ1-4,TRBV18,.,TGTGCCAGCCGAGTTCGAGCAACTAATGAAAAACTGTTTTTT,CASRVRATNEKLFF
.,TRBJ2-7,TRBV7-2,TRBD2,TGTGCCAGCAGTAGGGACTACCTCTCTACCTACGAGCAGTACTTC,CASSRDYLSTYEQYF
.,TRBJ2-3,TRBV10-3,TRBD2,TGTGCCATCAGTGGGTTGGGACTAGCGGGAGGTGGCACAGATACGCAGTATTTT,CAISGLGLAGGGTDTQYF
few,TRBJ2-6,TRBV6-5,TRBD2,TGTGCCAGCTGGGGGGGGAGCTCTGGGGCCAACGTCCTGACTTTC,CASWGGSSGANVLTF
.,TRBJ2-3,TRBV5-4,.,TGTGCCAGCAGCCCGGCGGGGAGTGGAGATACGCAGTATTTT,CASSPAGSGDTQYF
.,TRBJ2-7,TRBV2,TRBD2,TGTGCCACCAGTATTCTAGCGGGATACTACGAGCAGTACTTC,CATSILAGYYEQYF
.,TRBJ2-1,TRBV4-2,TRBD2,TGTGCCAGCAGCCAACCGACTAGCGGACGACCTAATGAGCAGTTCTTC,CASSQPTSGRPNEQFF
.,TRBJ2-1,TRBV19,.,TGTGCCAGTAGTATATCTAGAGGTTCCAATGAGCAGTTCTTC,CASSISRGSNEQFF
.,TRBJ2-1,TRBV15,.,TGTGCCACCAGCAGAGTTTCTAGCAGCAATGAGCAGTTCTTC,CATSRVSSSNEQFF
.,TRBJ2-1,TRBV5-1,TRBD1,TGCGCCAGCAGCGACCATTCGACAGGGAACAATGAGCAGTTCTTC,CASSDHSTGNNEQFF
.,TRBJ2-7,TRBV14,.,TGTGCCAGCAGCCAGCATGAGGGATTTACTTACGAGCAGTACTTC,CASSQHEGFTYEQYF
.,TRBJ2-2,TRBV19,TRBD2,TGTGCCAGTAGACACCCAGGCGGGAGTCCCACCGGGGAGCTGTTTTTT,CASRHPGGSPTGELFF
.,TRBJ2-7,TRBV9,TRBD2,TGTGCCAGCAGCCCACACCAAGGACTAGCGGCATCCTACGAGCAGTACTTC,CASSPHQGLAASYEQYF
.,TRBJ2-7,TRBV28,TRBD1,TGTGCCAGCAGTCTCGGACAGGGTCAGAGCGAGCAGTACTTC,CASSLGQGQSEQYF
once,TRBJ2-3,TRBV7-9,.,TGTGCCAGCAGCTTTAGCTTAGATACGCAGTATTTT,CASSFSLDTQYF
.,TRBJ2-2,TRBV27,TRBD2,TGTGCCAGCAGTCCGCACGGACTAGCGACCGGGGAGCTGTTTTTT,CASSPHGLATGELFF
once,TRBJ2-7,TRBV4-1,TRBD1,TGCGCCAGCAGCCCTACTATCGGACAGGTTGCTACCTACGAGCAGTACTTC,CASSPTIGQVATYEQYF
.,TRBJ2-2,TRBV30,TRBD1,TGTGCCTGGACCGACAGGGGACTTGACACCGGGGAGCTGTTTTTT,CAWTDRGLDTGELFF
.,TRBJ1-5,TRBV7-2,.,TGTGCCAGCAGCGCTCGTCCCGGGCAAAGCGGCGATCAGCCCCAGCATTTT,CASSARPGQSGDQPQHF
.,TRBJ2-5,TRBV19,TRBD2,TGTGCCAGTAGTAACGGACTAGCGGGAGGCCAAGAGACCCAGTACTTC,CASSNGLAGGQETQYF
.,TRBJ2-1,TRBV18,TRBD2,TGTGCCAGCTCACCTTTGAATCTAGCGGGAGGAGGGGGCCGAGAGCAGTTCTTC,CASSPLNLAGGGGREQFF